The rows below give T cell receptor beta chains drawn from one sample of a study of T cells in Graves' hyperthyroidism and ophthalmopathy. Each CDR3 protein gets one entry after TCRdb re-called the multiplex PCR reads with MiXCR. This sample has about 410,000 distinct CDR3 sequences, with over 12% found just once. The material sequenced was blood. The receptors stem from a man aged 18 to 30 with Graves' ophthalmopathy. Each CDR3 is given with its conserved first and last residue. A D gene is named only where the DNA matches it firmly. For some rows the clone size is stated as once, few or many, or as a class when expanded; others skip it.

>-|-|TRBV7-2|TRBJ2-1
CASSTRKSSYNEQFF
TGTGCCAGCAGCACCCGTAAGAGCTCCTACAATGAGCAGTTCTTC
>-|TRBD1|TRBV19|TRBJ1-5
CASRLTGGYSNQPQHF
TGTGCCAGTAGACTAACAGGGGGGTATAGCAATCAGCCCCAGCATTTT
>many|TRBD2|TRBV12-3/TRBV12-4|TRBJ2-5
CASRQTSGGPKTQYF
TGTGCCAGCAGGCAGACTAGCGGGGGACCCAAGACCCAGTACTTC
>few|TRBD2|TRBV4-1|TRBJ2-1
CASSQASGGQFF
TGCGCCAGCAGCCAGGCTAGCGGGGGGCAGTTCTTC
>few|TRBD1|TRBV6-1|TRBJ2-5
CATTDRRIQETQYF
TGTGCCACAACGGACAGGAGAATTCAAGAGACCCAGTACTTC
>many|TRBD1|TRBV29-1|TRBJ2-1
CSVELGQGANEQFF
TGCAGCGTTGAACTGGGACAGGGGGCCAATGAGCAGTTCTTC
>-|TRBD2|TRBV27|TRBJ2-2
CASSFTRLAINTGELFF
TGTGCCAGCAGTTTTACGCGACTAGCGATTAACACCGGGGAGCTGTTTTTT
>few|TRBD1|TRBV3-1|TRBJ1-6
CASSQEGTGYSPLHF
TGTGCCAGCAGCCAAGAAGGGACAGGGTATTCACCCCTCCACTTT
>few|-|TRBV11-2|TRBJ1-1
CASTSFTEAFF
TGTGCCAGCACTTCCTTCACTGAAGCTTTCTTT
>many|TRBD2|TRBV7-6|TRBJ2-1
CASSLAPAGAYNEQFF
TGTGCCAGCAGCTTAGCTCCAGCGGGGGCTTACAATGAGCAGTTCTTC
>-|-|TRBV30|TRBJ1-3
CAWSRGPSGNTIYF
TGTGCCTGGTCCAGAGGGCCTTCTGGAAACACCATATATTTT
>-|-|TRBV10-2|TRBJ2-2
CASSATDHRPGELFF
TGCGCCAGCAGCGCGACCGACCACCGGCCCGGGGAGCTGTTTTTT
>-|TRBD1|TRBV18|TRBJ1-1
CASSPNPSGQDGEAFF
TGTGCCAGCTCACCCAATCCGTCGGGACAGGACGGTGAAGCTTTCTTT
>few|-|TRBV10-2|TRBJ1-3
CASSAGNTIYF
TGCGCCTCCTCAGCGGGAAACACCATATATTTT
>-|-|TRBV4-1|TRBJ1-1
CASSQDAGRSTEAFF
TGCGCCAGCAGCCAAGATGCAGGGAGGAGCACTGAAGCTTTCTTT
>-|TRBD2|TRBV7-2|TRBJ2-7
CASSFRTSGGPGISYEQYF
TGTGCCAGCAGCTTCCGGACTAGCGGGGGCCCGGGAATTTCCTACGAGCAGTACTTC
>many|TRBD2|TRBV4-2|TRBJ2-7
CASSQGTSAYEQYF
TGTGCCAGCAGCCAGGGGACTAGCGCCTACGAGCAGTACTTC
>few|-|TRBV4-1|TRBJ2-5
CASSQPTSRGRETQYF
TGCGCCAGCAGCCAACCAACTAGTAGAGGTCGAGAGACCCAGTACTTC
>many|TRBD2|TRBV20-1|TRBJ2-3
CSARNPSGGTDTQYF
TGCAGTGCTAGGAACCCTAGCGGCGGCACAGATACGCAGTATTTT
>-|TRBD1|TRBV4-1|TRBJ2-6
CASSRLGTAGGGANVLTF
TGCGCCAGCAGCCGCCTAGGGACAGCAGGAGGTGGGGCCAACGTCCTGACTTTC
>many|-|TRBV24-1|TRBJ1-2
CATSDWTKSYGYTF
TGTGCCACCAGTGATTGGACCAAGTCCTATGGCTACACCTTC
>-|TRBD2|TRBV5-4|TRBJ2-1
CASSPLAGGSKNEQFF
TGTGCCAGCAGCCCCTTAGCGGGGGGATCAAAGAATGAGCAGTTCTTC
>many|-|TRBV11-3|TRBJ1-1
CASSLVDTEAFF
TGTGCCAGCAGCTTAGTGGACACTGAAGCTTTCTTT
>-|TRBD1|TRBV18|TRBJ1-2
CASSLTGMYGYTF
TGTGCCAGCTCATTGACAGGGATGTATGGCTACACCTTC
>many|TRBD2|TRBV7-3|TRBJ2-7
CASSFRPAGEAEQYF
TGTGCCAGCAGCTTCCGGCCAGCGGGAGAAGCCGAGCAGTACTTC
>many|-|TRBV14|TRBJ2-7
CASSQVQGKQYF
TGTGCCAGCAGCCAAGTTCAGGGCAAGCAGTACTTC
>many|-|TRBV5-1|TRBJ2-1
CASSLGLLAPYNEQFF
TGCGCCAGCAGCTTGGGTTTGCTAGCCCCCTACAATGAGCAGTTCTTC
>many|-|TRBV2|TRBJ2-7
CASSEWEISLHYEQYF
TGTGCCAGCAGTGAATGGGAGATATCCCTACATTACGAGCAGTACTTC
>many|-|TRBV5-1|TRBJ2-7
CASSLDYPSYEQYF
TGCGCCAGCAGCTTGGACTACCCCTCCTACGAGCAGTACTTC
>many|-|TRBV29-1|TRBJ1-1
CSVTQGGEAFF
TGCAGCGTGACACAGGGAGGTGAAGCTTTCTTT
>many|-|TRBV11-2|TRBJ2-7
CASSSGLYEQYF
TGTGCCAGCAGCTCCGGTCTCTACGAGCAGTACTTC
>many|-|TRBV2|TRBJ2-1
CASSEASVGANEQFF
TGTGCCAGCAGTGAAGCGTCGGTGGGGGCCAATGAGCAGTTCTTC
>few|-|TRBV5-1|TRBJ2-1
CASSLQDRNEQFF
TGCGCCAGCAGCTTGCAGGATCGGAATGAGCAGTTCTTC
>many|-|TRBV12-3/TRBV12-4|TRBJ2-2
CASSSWENTGELFF
TGTGCCAGCAGTTCCTGGGAGAACACCGGGGAGCTGTTTTTT
>many|-|TRBV6-1|TRBJ1-2
CASSESGTQGLRYTF
TGTGCCAGCAGTGAAAGCGGCACACAGGGTTTACGCTACACCTTC
>many|-|TRBV5-1|TRBJ2-7
CASSLGQYSYEQYF
TGCGCCAGCAGCTTAGGACAGTACTCCTACGAGCAGTACTTC
>-|-|TRBV27|TRBJ1-5
CASSLSGTPNQPQHF
TGTGCCAGCAGTTTATCTGGGACACCTAATCAGCCCCAGCATTTT
>many|-|TRBV5-1|TRBJ1-1
CASSVTVPNTEAFF
TGCGCCAGCAGCGTGACAGTTCCGAACACTGAAGCTTTCTTT
>-|-|TRBV7-9|TRBJ1-4
CASSLGVGQLATNEKLFF
TGTGCCAGCAGCTTAGGTGTCGGACAGCTTGCAACTAATGAAAAACTGTTTTTT
>-|TRBD2|TRBV4-1|TRBJ2-7
CASSQEVGRQTLSGRTSYEQYF
TGCGCCAGCAGCCAAGAGGTAGGCAGACAGACCCTAAGCGGGAGAACCTCCTACGAGCAGTACTTC
>many|-|TRBV18|TRBJ2-5
CASSPPSVETQYF
TGTGCCAGCTCACCCCCTAGCGTTGAAACCCAGTACTTC
>many|-|TRBV30|TRBJ1-2
CAWRRNLPYGYTF
TGTGCCTGGCGTCGGAATTTACCCTATGGCTACACCTTC
>-|TRBD1|TRBV7-6|TRBJ1-6
CASSLADRENSPLHF
TGTGCCAGCAGCTTGGCGGACAGGGAAAATTCACCCCTCCACTTT
>many|-|TRBV12-3/TRBV12-4|TRBJ1-1
CAGSSSGANTEAFF
TGTGCCGGAAGTTCTTCAGGAGCTAACACTGAAGCTTTCTTT
>many|-|TRBV5-5|TRBJ1-1
CASSSSGGPGEAFF
TGTGCCAGCAGCTCCTCGGGGGGGCCAGGTGAAGCTTTCTTT
>-|TRBD1|TRBV5-5|TRBJ1-1
CASNHPGTGETDTEAFF
TGTGCCAGCAACCACCCCGGGACAGGGGAAACGGACACTGAAGCTTTCTTT